The 9 T cell receptor beta chains below come from one sample, sequenced in a study of T cells in Graves' hyperthyroidism and ophthalmopathy. Authors of the study amplified TCR beta CDR3 regions from RNA transcripts. The HTBI primer set was used in a first-round RT-PCR of the TCR CDR3. TCRdb recomputed calls from the multiplex PCR reads with MiXCR, one row per CDR3 protein. The table records 300,000 to 350,000 distinct CDR3 sequences, 15% to 20% of them present only once. The sample comprised blood. The receptors come from a woman between 50 and 59 years old with Graves' hyperthyroidism.

This clonotype occurred a few times. The genes are TRBV7-8 and TRBJ2-4; 7 bases map to TRBD2. V was clipped by 5 bases and J by 0 bases; unmatched bases: 10. The length of the CDR3 is 17 residues. The germline V gene encodes CDR1 SGHVS and CDR2 FQNEAQ. The CDR3 here is CASSPDRGVQAKNIQYF. Here the CDR3 DNA reads TGTGCCAGCAGCCCCGACCGGGGGGTCCAAGCCAAAAACATTCAGTACTTC.

This chain links TRBV7-9 with TRBJ1-2; no clear D. Germline CDR1 and CDR2: SEHNR and FQNEAQ (reference sequence). This CDR3 has 15 amino acids. Trimming took 5 bases from V and 4 from J, leaving 17 bases between them. The DNA for the CDR3 is TGTGCCAGCAGCCTTCCTTGGTCCGGAGGCTATGGCTACACCTTC. Protein sequence: CASSLPWSGGYGYTF. The whole variable domain, remainder taken from reference TRBV7-9 and TRBJ1-2, is DTGVSQNPRHKITKRGQNVTFRCDPISEHNRLYWYRQTLGQGPEFLTYFQNEAQLEKSRLLSDRFSAERPKGSFSTLEIQRTEQGDSAMYLCASSLPWSGGYGYTFGSGTRLTVV.

This clonotype has just a few counts. V usage is TRBV9 and J usage is TRBJ2-4, with 9 positions matching TRBD1. There are 14 residues in the CDR3. CDR1 is SGDLS, CDR2 YYNGEE, per germline. Losses at the gene ends were 2 bases for V and 5 bases for J; bases not matched to a gene: 2. The CDR3 sequence: CASSVTGGQNIQYF. The CDR3 nucleotides are TGTGCCAGCAGCGTGACAGGGGGTCAAAACATTCAGTACTTC.

The chain is built from TRBV30 and TRBJ2-2; D call uncertain. The V gene's germline CDR1 is GTSNPN and CDR2 SVGIG (reference sequence). V gave up 8 bases and J gave up 6 bases, with 10 bases separating them. The CDR3 covers 11 residues. The CDR3 DNA follows: TGTGCCGGCGAGCAGGCCGGGGAGCTGTTTTTT. Translating gives CAGEQAGELFF. Based on the CDR3 plus reference TRBV30 and TRBJ2-2, the full variable domain is SQTIHQWPATLVQPVGSPLSLECTVEGTSNPNLYWYRQAAGRGLQLLFYSVGIGQISSEVPQNLSASRPQDRQFILSSKKLLLSDSGFYLCAGEQAGELFFGEGSRLTVL.

This clonotype was detected ten times or more. The chain couples TRBV6-2 or TRBV6-3 to TRBJ2-7; 13 bases are a match to TRBD2. V lost 6 bases to trimming and J lost 2 bases; unmatched junction nucleotides: 1. Germline CDR1 and CDR2: MNHEY and SVGEGT. This CDR3 contains 14 residues. The DNA of the CDR3 is TGTGCCAGCAGGGGACTAGCGGGGACCTACGAGCAGTACGTC. It yields the protein CASRGLAGTYEQYV.

This clonotype occurred many times. This chain joins TRBV5-1 and TRBJ2-1, with unresolved D. CDR1 SGHRS and CDR2 YFSETQ come from the germline V gene. The V end lost 4 bases, the J end lost 8 bases, and 13 bases lay between the germline ends. This CDR3 has 13 residues. The CDR3 sequence is CASSGGVADEQFF. In DNA form, the CDR3 reads TGCGCCAGCAGCGGCGGTGTAGCCGATGAGCAGTTCTTC.

This clonotype was observed at least ten times. CDR3 sequence (DNA): TGCAGTGCTTCACGGCCTAATGAAGCTTTCTTT. It yields the protein CSASRPNEAFF. The rearrangement uses TRBV20-1 and TRBJ1-1; no firm D call. The CDR3 has 11 residues. V was cut by 5 bases and J by 7 bases, with 11 bases left in between. CDR1 and CDR2 (germline): DFQATT, SNEGSKA (reference sequence).

This clonotype has a count of ten or more. The chain couples TRBV20-1 to TRBJ2-3, with a tentative D call TRBD1 (6 bases). Germline V gene lookup returns CDR1 DFQATT and CDR2 SNEGSKA (reference sequence). This CDR3 spans 18 amino acids. Trimming removed 3 bases at V and 2 bases at J, with 24 bases between. The CDR3 loop is CSASIQGAMGSVTDTQYF. CDR3 coding DNA: TGCAGTGCTAGTATACAGGGCGCGATGGGGAGTGTCACAGATACGCAGTATTTT.

The rearrangement links TRBV4-2 to TRBJ1-4, with 8 nucleotides matching TRBD1. This CDR3 region has 15 residues. The V gene end was trimmed by 2 bases and the J gene end by 5 bases; junction bases not matched to a gene: 4. CDR1 and CDR2 from the germline V gene are LGHNA and YNFKEQ. The DNA of the CDR3 is TGTGCCAGCAGCCAAACAGGGGGTACCAATGAAAAACTGTTTTTT. Amino acids: CASSQTGGTNEKLFF.